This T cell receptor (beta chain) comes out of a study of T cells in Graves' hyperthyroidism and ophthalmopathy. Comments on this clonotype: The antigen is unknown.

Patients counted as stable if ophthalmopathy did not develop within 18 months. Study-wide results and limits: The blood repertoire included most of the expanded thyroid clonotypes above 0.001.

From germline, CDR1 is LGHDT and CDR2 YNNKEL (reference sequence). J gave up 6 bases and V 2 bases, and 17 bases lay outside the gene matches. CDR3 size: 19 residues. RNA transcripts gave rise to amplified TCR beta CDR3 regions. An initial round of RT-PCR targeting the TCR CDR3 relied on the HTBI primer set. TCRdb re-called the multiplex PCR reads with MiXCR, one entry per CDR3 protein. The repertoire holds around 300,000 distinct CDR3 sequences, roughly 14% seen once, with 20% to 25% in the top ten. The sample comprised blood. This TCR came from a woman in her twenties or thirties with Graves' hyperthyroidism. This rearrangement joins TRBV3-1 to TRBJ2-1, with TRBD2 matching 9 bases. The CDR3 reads CASSQRVSRTSDPSNEQFF. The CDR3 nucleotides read TGTGCCAGCAGCCAACGCGTCAGCCGGACTAGCGACCCTTCCAATGAGCAGTTCTTC.